The 11 T cell receptor beta chains reported below all come from one sample, sequenced in a study of blood T cells in healthy people across ages. It was with a sample-barcoded 5' primer and a J-beta primer mix that a second PCR of roughly 7 to 12 cycles was run. Each CDR3 protein is one row after TCRdb ran MiXCR on the 5' RACE reads. The data contain 600,000 to 1,000,000 distinct CDR3 sequences, roughly 50% of them singletons. The sample comprised blood. The receptors were gathered from a man under 40 in good health.

V is TRBV6-2 or TRBV6-3 and J is TRBJ2-7; D assignment may be TRBD1 or TRBD2 (5 bases each). This CDR3 contains 12 residues. V shed 8 bases and J shed 5 bases, with 13 bases lying between them. Germline V gene sequence: CDR1 MNHEY, CDR2 SVGEGT. In nucleotides, the CDR3 is TGTGCCAGCGGGACCCCCGGCGACGAGCAGTACTTC. Residues: CASGTPGDEQYF.

This chain uses TRBV28 with TRBJ2-7, with 8 bases fitting TRBD1. Germline V gene sequence: CDR1 MDHEN, CDR2 SYDVKM. The CDR3 totals 14 residues. V shed 7 bases and J 4 bases; nucleotides not matched to a gene: 9. CDR3 DNA sequence: TGTGCCAGCAACGGCCGGACAGGGTTATACGAGCAGTACTTC. Translation gives CASNGRTGLYEQYF.

The J gene is TRBJ2-1, the V gene TRBV5-1; D is unclear. CDR3 length equals 14 residues. V lost 0 bases and J 6 bases, leaving 10 bases between the germline ends. The V gene's germline CDR1 is SGHRS and CDR2 YFSETQ. This CDR3 reads CASSLVQPLNEQFF. The DNA of the CDR3 is TGCGCCAGCAGCTTGGTGCAGCCCCTCAATGAGCAGTTCTTC.

V gene TRBV30 combines with J gene TRBJ2-4, with D tentatively TRBD1 (5 bases). The J call may be in error: the DNA end matches TRBJ2-7 better. The CDR3 is 14 amino acids. The germline V gene has CDR1 GTSNPN and CDR2 SVGIG (reference sequence). The CDR3 spells CAWSVVRGGYEQYF. Here the CDR3 DNA reads TGTGCCTGGAGTGTAGTTAGGGGTGGCTACGAGCAGTACTTC.

The chain joins TRBV20-1 to TRBJ1-5; D unresolved. This CDR3 comprises 14 residues. Per germline, CDR1 DFQATT and CDR2 SNEGSKA (reference sequence). V was pared by 0 bases and J by 3 bases, with 9 bases between. CDR3 sequence (DNA): TGCAGTGCTAGAGATAGGCAGGTCAATCAGCCCCAGCATTTT. This gives the protein CSARDRQVNQPQHF.

This clonotype was picked up a small number of times. The chain employs TRBV11-1 and TRBJ2-5; 8 positions match TRBD1. V was clipped by 5 bases and J by 3 bases; unmatched bases: 5. Germline V gives CDR1 SGHAT, CDR2 FQDESV (reference sequence). CDR3 size: 14 residues. DNA for the CDR3: TGTGCCAGCAGCGACGGGACAGGTGAAGAGACCCAGTACTTC. It specifies CASSDGTGEETQYF.

J is TRBJ2-3 and V is TRBV5-1; D is undetermined. CDR3 length: 16 residues. V gave up 0 bases and J gave up 2 bases, with 13 bases separating them. Germline V CDR1 and CDR2: SGHRS, YFSETQ. CDR3 sequence reads: CASSLGFGSFTDTQYF. The CDR3 bases are TGCGCCAGCAGCTTGGGGTTCGGGTCTTTCACAGATACGCAGTATTTT.

V is TRBV15 and J is TRBJ2-4; maybe TRBD2 (6 bases). There are 17 residues in the CDR3. The germline CDR1 and CDR2 sequences are LNHNV and YYDKDF (reference sequence). Trimming cost V 6 bases and J 1 base, with 19 bases left between them. The CDR3 sequence is CATSLLARREAKNIQYF. CDR3 coding DNA: TGTGCCACCAGTCTCCTTGCCCGGAGGGAGGCCAAAAACATTCAGTACTTC. Drawing the rest from reference TRBV15 and TRBJ2-4, the complete variable domain is DAMVIQNPRYQVTQFGKPVTLSCSQTLNHNVMYWYQQKSSQAPKLLFHYYDKDFNNEADTPDNFQSRRPNTSFCFLDIRSPGLGDTAMYLCATSLLARREAKNIQYFGAGTRLSVL.

A few counts support this clonotype. The chain has TRBV5-1 and TRBJ2-1; the D call may be TRBD1 or TRBD2 (5 bases each). CDR3 length: 14 amino acids. Deletions cut 0 bases from V and 8 bases from J, with 12 bases between. Germline V gene lookup returns CDR1 SGHRS and CDR2 YFSETQ. The CDR3 coding sequence is TGCGCCAGCAGCTTGGCGGGACGTTCCGATGAGCAGTTCTTC. Its protein is CASSLAGRSDEQFF. The full variable domain, its missing parts supplied by reference TRBV5-1 and TRBJ2-1, is KAGVTQTPRYLIKTRGQQVTLSCSPISGHRSVSWYQQTPGQGLQFLFEYFSETQRNKGNFPGRFSGRQFSNSRSEMNVSTLELGDSALYLCASSLAGRSDEQFFGPGTRLTVL.

V and J are TRBV5-1 and TRBJ2-3; the D gene could be TRBD1 or TRBD2 (6 bases each). V was cut by 6 bases and J by 3 bases, with 17 bases left in between. CDR3 length: 15 residues. Per germline, CDR1 SGHRS and CDR2 YFSETQ. The CDR3 DNA sequence: TGCGCCAGCACCCCAAGGAGGGGGGATACAGATACGCAGTATTTT. Translation gives CASTPRRGDTDTQYF.

V gene TRBV11-3 combines with J gene TRBJ1-6; D perhaps matches TRBD1 (5 bases). The CDR3 covers 13 residues. Deletions cut 4 bases from V and 8 bases from J, with 9 bases between. Germline CDR1 reads SGHNT; CDR2 reads YENEEA. The CDR3 DNA follows: TGTGCCAGCAGCTCCGACAGTGATTCACCCCTCCACTTT. It is translated as CASSSDSDSPLHF.